This T cell receptor (beta chain) originates from a study of T-cell reconstitution after alpha-beta-depleted transplantation in children. V lost 3 bases and J lost 2; bases outside the gene matches: 12. In germline, CDR1 is MGHRA, CDR2 YSYEKL. CDR3 length: 18 amino acids. This sample's TCRbeta library carried unique molecular identifier barcodes. Each CDR3 protein is one row after TCRdb ran MiXCR on the PCR reads. The sample consists of more than 400,000 distinct CDR3 sequences, around two fifths of them appearing once. Study-wide findings and caveats: After one year, T-cell counts and TCRbeta diversity mostly came from new T cells. Some patients' high day-60 TCRbeta diversity was traced to surviving recipient T cells and thymic progenitors.

Regarding this clonotype: Antigen unknown.

Sample: PBMCs, taken before TCRalphabeta/CD19-depleted stem cell transplant. This sequence originates from a girl aged 2 to 10 with aplastic anemia, due to receive a stem cell transplant. This sequence joins TRBV4-1 and TRBJ2-5; 10 bases align to TRBD2. The CDR3 loop is CASSQYGSLAGVQETQYF. The CDR3 DNA sequence: TGCGCCAGCAGCCAGTATGGCAGTCTAGCGGGAGTGCAAGAGACCCAGTACTTC.